One TCR beta chain is described in this entry. Its antigen is currently unknown. The junction differs from germline at one of its ends, possibly a read error. Approximately 9.3 ml of fresh peripheral blood supplied the PBMCs. The sample comes from a study of T cells in Graves' hyperthyroidism and ophthalmopathy. General study points: A model using 13 V-J features told ophthalmopathy apart from stable hyperthyroidism.

Amplification targeted TCR beta CDR3 regions from RNA transcripts. TCR CDR3 underwent first-round RT-PCR with the HTBI primer set. TCRdb fed the multiplex PCR reads into MiXCR, producing one record per CDR3 protein. Seen here are about 640,000 distinct CDR3 sequences, roughly 20% observed once, and the top ten hold about 35%. The sample taken for sequencing was blood. The source of this sequence is a young man with Graves' ophthalmopathy.

The CDR3 spells CASPPLGSINEQFF. CDR3 nucleotides: TGTGCCAGCCCACCACTCGGATCTATCAATGAGCAGTTCTTC. V gene TRBV18 combines with J gene TRBJ2-1; D unresolved. CDR1 is KGHSH and CDR2 is LQKENI in the germline V gene. The CDR3 has 14 residues.